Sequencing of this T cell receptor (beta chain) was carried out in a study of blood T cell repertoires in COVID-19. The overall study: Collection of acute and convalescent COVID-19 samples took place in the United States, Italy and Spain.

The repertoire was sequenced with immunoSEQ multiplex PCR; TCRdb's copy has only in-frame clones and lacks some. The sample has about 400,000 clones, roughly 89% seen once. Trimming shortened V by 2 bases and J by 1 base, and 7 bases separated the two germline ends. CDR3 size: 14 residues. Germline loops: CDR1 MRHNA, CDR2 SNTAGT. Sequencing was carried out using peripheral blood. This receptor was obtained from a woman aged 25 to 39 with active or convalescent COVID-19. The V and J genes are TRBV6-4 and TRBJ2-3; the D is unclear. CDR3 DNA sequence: TGTGCCAGCAGTGACGCCCGGGGCACAGATACGCAGTATTTT. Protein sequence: CASSDARGTDTQYF.